The next 10 T cell receptor beta chains were all read from a single sample in a study of human T cells and chemical hapten exposure. Time point denoted: patch test 3, about 24 weeks after DPC sensitization. Treatment: therapeutic diphenylcyclopropenone sensitization with weekly scalp DPC. A single record per CDR3 protein comes from TCRdb applying MiXCR to the RACE reads. Here the sample spans 30,000 or so distinct CDR3 sequences, around 6% being singletons. This specimen consisted of whole blood, obtained in connection with sensitization to the hapten diphenylcyclopropenone (DPC). These receptors were taken from a man aged 25 to 40 with alopecia areata. Some clones in this sample may be carry-over from other donors' samples.

This clonotype was counted ten times or more. The J gene is TRBJ2-7, the V gene TRBV27, with 7 bases matching TRBD2. Germline trimming cut 8 bases from V and 4 bases from J; bases unmatched to any gene: 5. The CDR3 length is 12 residues. Germline V CDR1 and CDR2: MNHEY, SMNVEV (reference sequence). The CDR3 coding sequence is TGTGCCAGCCGGGACTACGTGTACGAGCAGTACTTC. Translation gives CASRDYVYEQYF.

This clonotype appeared many times. V and J are TRBV6-1 and TRBJ2-7; 7 nucleotides match TRBD2. V trimming: 1 base; J trimming: 4 bases; junction bases outside the gene matches: 7. Germline values: CDR1 MNHNS, CDR2 SASEGT. The CDR3 totals 15 residues. CDR3 in DNA: TGTGCCAGCAGTGAAGATACGTGGGAGGGGTACGAGCAGTACTTC. It yields the protein CASSEDTWEGYEQYF.

This clonotype has ten or more counts. This chain links TRBV28 with TRBJ2-2; D is possibly TRBD1 (6 bases). Deletions cut 9 bases from V and 1 base from J, with 9 bases between. Per germline, CDR1 MDHEN and CDR2 SYDVKM. The CDR3 has 13 residues. CDR3: CASYRVNTGELFF. The CDR3 bases are TGTGCCAGTTACAGGGTGAACACCGGGGAGCTGTTTTTT.

Notes on this clonotype: This may come from a read error, since a much larger clone is one base off. The chain combines TRBV29-1 with TRBJ1-2; no clear D. CDR1 is SQVTM, CDR2 ANQGSEA, per germline. The CDR3 is 12 amino acids. Trimming cost V 2 bases and J 8 bases, with 12 bases left between them. The CDR3, as DNA: TGCAGCGTTGAATCGCTTCGGGAAGGCTACACCTTC. Translation gives CSVESLREGYTF.

This clonotype has ten or more counts. V is TRBV12-3 or TRBV12-4 and J is TRBJ2-4; TRBD1 matches at 7 bases. The CDR3 runs 13 residues. The V and J ends lost 5 bases and 9 bases, in that order; junction bases with no gene match: 7. The CDR3 loop reads CASSRTGESIQYF. The CDR3 DNA sequence: TGTGCCAGCAGTCGGACAGGAGAGTCCATTCAGTACTTC.

This clonotype has a count of ten or more. This CDR3 reads CASGHHLERGQETQYF. In DNA form, the CDR3 reads TGTGCTAGTGGTCACCACCTGGAGCGGGGCCAAGAGACCCAGTACTTC. The chain combines TRBV12-5 with TRBJ2-5; 7 nucleotides agree with TRBD2. V gave up 5 bases and J gave up 1 base; unmatched junction bases: 10. Germline V lookup: CDR1 LGHNT, CDR2 FRNRAP. This CDR3 contains 16 residues.

This clonotype was observed at least ten times. The rearrangement links TRBV23-1 to TRBJ2-4, with 9 bases lining up with TRBD1. TRBV23-1 is annotated as an ORF whose role is uncertain. V gave up 8 bases and J gave up 0 bases; unmatched junction bases: 8. The CDR3 covers 16 residues. In DNA, the CDR3 is TGCGCCAGCGGGCACAGGGGGCGCGAAGCCAAAAACATTCAGTACTTC. Translating it yields CASGHRGREAKNIQYF.

This clonotype was seen many times. The CDR3: CSARTRGEGNSPLHF. CDR3 DNA: TGCAGTGCTAGAACTAGGGGGGAAGGTAATTCACCCCTCCACTTT. The rearrangement links TRBV20-1 to TRBJ1-6; TRBD1 is a possible D gene (6 bases). Germline values: CDR1 DFQATT, CDR2 SNEGSKA (reference sequence). This CDR3 is built from 15 residues. V was clipped by 2 bases and J by 6 bases, with 14 bases between them.

This clonotype came up many times. V is TRBV24-1 and J is TRBJ2-2, with D hard to call. The length of the CDR3 is 13 residues. Germline assignment: CDR1 KGHDR and CDR2 SFDVKD. V was pared by 6 bases and J by 6 bases, with 10 bases between. CDR3 sequence (DNA): TGTGCCACCAGTTCCTTCGCACCCGGGGAGCTGTTTTTT. It codes for CATSSFAPGELFF.

This clonotype has at least ten counts. CDR3 nucleotide sequence: TGTGCCAGCAGCCCGGACAATGGGAATGAGCAGTTCTTC. This encodes CASSPDNGNEQFF. This chain joins TRBV9 and TRBJ2-1, with a weak D call TRBD1 (5 bases). The CDR3 has 13 amino acids. Trimming shortened V by 4 bases and J by 7 bases, and 12 bases separated the two germline ends. From germline, CDR1 is SGDLS and CDR2 YYNGEE.